Reported below is one TCR beta chain. The target of this receptor is not known. Base qualities are not recorded, but no much larger clone differs from it by a single base. The sample is drawn from a study of control samples from healthy donors and cancer patients (dated by TCRdb to the early 2020s). Library preparation was by the immunoSEQ multiplex PCR assay. TCRdb holds this immuneACCESS table with in-frame rearrangements only. Some clones are missing; in checked studies, unresolved V genes explain under half, and the rest has no known cause. The sample records some 70,000 clones, about 83% of which are singletons. The top ten constitute approximately 15% of the sample. Sequences were obtained from blood. The TCR sequence derives from a man aged 55-75 years in good health.

The nucleotide sequence reads as follows: TGTGCCAGCAGGGATTGGGCCAAAAACATTCAGTACTTC. Its coded protein is CASRDWAKNIQYF. The chain joins TRBV6-5 to TRBJ2-4; no D gene call is confident. The germline V gene provides CDR1 MNHEY and CDR2 SVGAGI. V drops 6 bases and J drops 1 base, leaving 7 bases in between. The CDR3 goes from the cysteine to the phenylalanine over 13 residues. Of the read, only the CDR3 DNA is kept; its 39 bases are in frame from base 1.